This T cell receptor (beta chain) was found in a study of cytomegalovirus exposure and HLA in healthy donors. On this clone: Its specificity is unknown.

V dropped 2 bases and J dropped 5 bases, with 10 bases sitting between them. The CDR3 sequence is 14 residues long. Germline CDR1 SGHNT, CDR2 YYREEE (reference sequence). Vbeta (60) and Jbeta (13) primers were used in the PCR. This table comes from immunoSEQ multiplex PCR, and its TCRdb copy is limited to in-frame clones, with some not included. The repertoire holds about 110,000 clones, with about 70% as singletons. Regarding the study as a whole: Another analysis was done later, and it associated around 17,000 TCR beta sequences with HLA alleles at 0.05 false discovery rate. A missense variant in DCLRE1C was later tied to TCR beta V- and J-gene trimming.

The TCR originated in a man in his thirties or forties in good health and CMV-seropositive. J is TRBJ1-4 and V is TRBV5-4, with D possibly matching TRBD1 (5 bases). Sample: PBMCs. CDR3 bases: TGTGCCAGCAGCTTTGGGCAGGGAAATGAAAAACTGTTTTTT. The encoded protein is CASSFGQGNEKLFF.